This paragraph reports one T cell receptor (beta chain). The antigen is not known. The data derive from a study of regulatory dendritic cells for organ transplantation. CFSE-labeled sorted T cells met regulatory or mature dendritic cells for around five days. Naive CD45RA+ and memory CD45RO+ CD4+ or CD8+ T cells were FACS-sorted. The CDR3 loop spans 18 amino acids. Germline V lookup: CDR1 LNHNV, CDR2 YYDKDF (reference sequence). V was clipped by 0 bases and J by 0 bases; unmatched bases: 7. The table came from immunoSEQ multiplex PCR; TCRdb's copy has only in-frame clones and leaves some out. The table shows over 10,000 clones, with about 79% occurring only once.

The specimen sequenced was naive CD4+ T cells from blood cultured with regulatory dendritic cells. Subset: CD45RA+ naive T cells. The TCR comes from a human donor in good health. The V and J genes are TRBV15 and TRBJ2-3; 9 bases map to TRBD1. The CDR3 spells CATSRENYRGRSTDTQYF. CDR3 coding DNA: TGTGCCACCAGCAGAGAGAATTACAGGGGGCGAAGCACAGATACGCAGTATTTT.